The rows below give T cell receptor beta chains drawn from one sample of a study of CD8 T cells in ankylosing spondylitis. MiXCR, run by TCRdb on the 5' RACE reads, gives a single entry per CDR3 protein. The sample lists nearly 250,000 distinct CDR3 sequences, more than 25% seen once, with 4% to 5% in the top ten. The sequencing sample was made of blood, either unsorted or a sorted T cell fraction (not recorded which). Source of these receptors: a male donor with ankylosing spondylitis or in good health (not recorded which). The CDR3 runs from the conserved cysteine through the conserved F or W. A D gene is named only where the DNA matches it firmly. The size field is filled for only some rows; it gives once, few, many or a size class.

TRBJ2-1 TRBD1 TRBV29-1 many TGCAGCGTTGCCGGACAGGACAATGAGCAGTTCTTC CSVAGQDNEQFF
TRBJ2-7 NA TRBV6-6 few TGTGCCAGCAGTACCACGGACGAGCAGTACTTC CASSTTDEQYF
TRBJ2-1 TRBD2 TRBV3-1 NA TGTGCCAGCAGCCAAGAGGCGCTAGCGGGAGGAAAGTTCTTC CASSQEALAGGKFF
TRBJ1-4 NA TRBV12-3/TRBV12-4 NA TGTGCCAGCAGACTCGACAGGCCAACTAATGAAAAACTGTTTTTT CASRLDRPTNEKLFF
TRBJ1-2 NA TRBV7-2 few TGTGCCAGCAGCTCGTATTGGTCGGGCTATGGCTACACCTTC CASSSYWSGYGYTF
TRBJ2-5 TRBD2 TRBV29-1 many TGCAGCGCCGGGGGGGAGTCGGAGACCCAGTACTTC CSAGGESETQYF
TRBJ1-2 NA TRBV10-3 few TGTGCCATCAGTGAGACGGACTACTATGGCTACACCTTC CAISETDYYGYTF
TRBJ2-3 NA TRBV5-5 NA TGTGCCAGCAGCCCTATTGCCCCAGATACGCAGTATTTT CASSPIAPDTQYF
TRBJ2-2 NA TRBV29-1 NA TGCAGCGTTGAACTCAGGGGAAACACCGGGGAGCTGTTTTTT CSVELRGNTGELFF
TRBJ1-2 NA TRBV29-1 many TGCAGCGTTGAAGAGGCAAGCTATGGCTACACCTTC CSVEEASYGYTF
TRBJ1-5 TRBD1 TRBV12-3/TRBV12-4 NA TGTGCCAGCAGTTTAAACAGGGGGTCGGCTCAGCCCCAGCATTTT CASSLNRGSAQPQHF
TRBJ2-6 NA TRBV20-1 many TGCAGTGCTCTTTCTCACTCTGGGGCCAACGTCCTGACTTTC CSALSHSGANVLTF
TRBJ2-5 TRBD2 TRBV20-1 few TGCAGTGCTAGAGATACCCTAGCGGGGGGGATACAAGAGACCCAGTACTTC CSARDTLAGGIQETQYF
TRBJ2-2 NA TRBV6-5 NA TGTGCCAGCACGTTGGTAGAGAACACCGGGGAGCTGTTTTTT CASTLVENTGELFF
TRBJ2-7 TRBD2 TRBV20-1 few TGCAGTGCTGGACAGACTAGCGGGGGAGCCTACGAGCAGTACTTC CSAGQTSGGAYEQYF
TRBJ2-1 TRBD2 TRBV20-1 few TGCAGTGCCCATCTAGCGGGGGGCTACAATGAGCAGTTCTTC CSAHLAGGYNEQFF
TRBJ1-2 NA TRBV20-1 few TGCAGTGCTAGGTTGGGCCAGGGTCAAGGCTACACCTTC CSARLGQGQGYTF
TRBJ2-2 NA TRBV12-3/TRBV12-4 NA TGTGCCAGCAGCCCCCTGATGGGCCGGGAGCTGTTTTTT CASSPLMGRELFF
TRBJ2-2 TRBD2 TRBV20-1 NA TGCAGTGCTAGAGGGACTAGAACTCCCGGGGAGCTGTTTTTT CSARGTRTPGELFF
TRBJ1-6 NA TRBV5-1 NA TGCGCCAGCAGCTTCGTCCCTTCTTCCCACCTAGAATCACCCCTCCACTTT CASSFVPSSHLESPLHF
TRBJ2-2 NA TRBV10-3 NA TGTGCCATCAGCCCCAGGGAGGTCGGCACCGGGGAGCTGTTTTTT CAISPREVGTGELFF
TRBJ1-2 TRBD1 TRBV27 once TGTGCCAGCAGTTCGCTCGTGTGGGACAGGGAGCTTTCTAACTATGGCTACACCTTC CASSSLVWDRELSNYGYTF
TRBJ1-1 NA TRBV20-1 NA TGCAGTGCACCCACAGGACAGAACACTGAAGCTTTCTTT CSAPTGQNTEAFF
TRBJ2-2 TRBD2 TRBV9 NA TGTGCCAGCAGCGTAGGCGGGGGGCGCTGGGAAACCGGGGAGCTGTTTTTT CASSVGGGRWETGELFF
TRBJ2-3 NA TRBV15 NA TGTGCCACCAGCAGGGTAGGGGGTACAGATACGCAGTATTTT CATSRVGGTDTQYF
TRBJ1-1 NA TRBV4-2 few TGTGCCAGCAGCCACTCTCCACAGGGACTGAACACTGAAGCTTTCTTT CASSHSPQGLNTEAFF
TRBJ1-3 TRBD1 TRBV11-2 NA TGTGCCAGCAGCTCCCACAGGGGGCTTGGAAACACCATATATTTT CASSSHRGLGNTIYF
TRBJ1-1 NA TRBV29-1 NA TGCAGCGTTGAGGGACGGATGAACACTGAAGCTTTCTTT CSVEGRMNTEAFF
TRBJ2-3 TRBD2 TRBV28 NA TGTGCCATCTTAGCGGGCCGCACAGATACGCAGTATTTT CAILAGRTDTQYF
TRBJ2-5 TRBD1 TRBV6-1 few TGTGCCAGCAATCGAACCCCCTTAGGACAGGGGCGGGCGGAGACCCAGTACTTC CASNRTPLGQGRAETQYF
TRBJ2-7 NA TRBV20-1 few TGCAGTGCTAGCCCCCCCCTGGGGGCAGTAGGCGAGCAGTACTTC CSASPPLGAVGEQYF
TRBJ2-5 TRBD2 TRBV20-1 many TGCAGTGCTAGACTAGCGGGGGGCAGGGAGACCCAGTACTTC CSARLAGGRETQYF
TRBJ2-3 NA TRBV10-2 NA TGCGCCAGCAGTGTACAGGGTCCAGATACGCAGTATTTT CASSVQGPDTQYF
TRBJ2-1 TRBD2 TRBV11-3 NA TGTGCCAGCAGCTCCCTGACTAGCTCCCACAATGAGCAGTTCTTC CASSSLTSSHNEQFF
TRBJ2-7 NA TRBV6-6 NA TGTGCCAGCAGTTACGGGTCCGCCAGCGAGCAGTACTTC CASSYGSASEQYF
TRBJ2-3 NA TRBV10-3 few TGTGCCATCAGTGGGCTCCCGAGGGATAGGCTAGATACGCAGTATTTT CAISGLPRDRLDTQYF
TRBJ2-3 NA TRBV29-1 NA TGCAGCGTTGAAGGGGCCACAGATACGCAGTATTTT CSVEGATDTQYF
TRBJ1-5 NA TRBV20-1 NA TGCAGTGCTCAACAAGGGATGAGCTATCAGCCCCAGCATTTT CSAQQGMSYQPQHF
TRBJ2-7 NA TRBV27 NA TGTGCCAGCAGTCCACGGGCCGCCAGCTACGAGCAGTACTTC CASSPRAASYEQYF
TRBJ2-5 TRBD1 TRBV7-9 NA TGTGCCAGCAGCCGTACTCGGACAGGACGGGAGACCCAGTACTTC CASSRTRTGRETQYF
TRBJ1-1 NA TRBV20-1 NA TGCAGTGCTAGAGATCCCCGAGCCCACATGAACACTGAAGCTTTCTTT CSARDPRAHMNTEAFF
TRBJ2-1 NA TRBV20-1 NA TGCAGTGCCCCAGGTAGCAGAGTGTACAATGAGCAGTTCTTC CSAPGSRVYNEQFF
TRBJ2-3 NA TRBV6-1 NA TGTGCCAGCCAGACAGGTAGCACAGATACGCAGTATTTT CASQTGSTDTQYF
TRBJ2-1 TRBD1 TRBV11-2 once TGTGCCAGCAGCTTCCGGGACAGGGGAGACAATGAGCAGTTCTTC CASSFRDRGDNEQFF
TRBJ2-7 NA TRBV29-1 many TGCAGCGTTGGGGTCAGCTTCTACGAGCAGTACTTC CSVGVSFYEQYF
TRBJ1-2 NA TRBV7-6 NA TGTGCCAGCAGCGGAGACACCTATGGCTACACCTTC CASSGDTYGYTF
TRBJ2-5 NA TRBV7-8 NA TGTGCCAGCAGTTTCCATCCCGGTATCGACCAGTACTTC CASSFHPGIDQYF
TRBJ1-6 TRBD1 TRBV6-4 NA TGTGCCAGCAGTAACGCAGGACAGGGGTCTTCACCCCTCCACTTT CASSNAGQGSSPLHF
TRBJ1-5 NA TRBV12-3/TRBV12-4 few TGTGCCAGCAGTTTTAAGGGGCGGACGAATAGCAATCAGCCCCAGCATTTT CASSFKGRTNSNQPQHF
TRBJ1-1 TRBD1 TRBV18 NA TGTGCCAGCTCCCCCGGGACAGGGGGCCCGAACACTGAAGCTTTCTTT CASSPGTGGPNTEAFF
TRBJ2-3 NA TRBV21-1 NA TGTGCCAGCAGCAAAGGCGGACCCAGCCCAGATACGCAGTATTTT CASSKGGPSPDTQYF
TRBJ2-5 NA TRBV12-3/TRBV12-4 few TGTGCCAGCAGGAATCAATGGGAGACCCAGTACTTC CASRNQWETQYF
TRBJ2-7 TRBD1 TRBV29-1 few TGCAGCGTTCAAACCTACGTGACAGGGAACTCCTACGAGCAGTACTTC CSVQTYVTGNSYEQYF
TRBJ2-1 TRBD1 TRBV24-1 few TGTGCCACCAGGGAGACAGGGGCCAATGAGCAGTTCTTC CATRETGANEQFF
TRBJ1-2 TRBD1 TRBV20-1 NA TGCTGTGCTGGAGAAGGACAGGGGAACTTCTATGGCTACACCTTC CCAGEGQGNFYGYTF